This section outlines one TCR beta chain sequence together with its context. Its specificity is not known. The TCRbeta library incorporated unique molecular identifiers. MiXCR, applied by TCRdb to the PCR reads, yields one record per CDR3 protein. The data show more than 500,000 distinct CDR3 sequences, 11% seen once. This entry is derived from a study of T-cell reconstitution after alpha-beta-depleted transplantation in children. Study-level results: About two months after transplant, alpha-beta T cells reportedly came from several hundred expanded graft clones. TCRbeta diversity was high at day 60 in some patients (a result of surviving recipient T cells and thymic progenitors).

Germline lookup yields CDR1 MNHEY and CDR2 SVGEGT. The CDR3 has 14 amino acids. Trimming cost V 2 bases and J 2 bases, with 7 bases left between them. The clonotype originates from a female patient aged 2-9 years who had a stem cell transplant for aplastic anemia, so the T cells may come from the graft donor. This rearrangement joins TRBV6-2 or TRBV6-3 to TRBJ2-1; TRBD2 is a possible D gene (6 bases). The material was PBMCs, mostly from graft donor cells, obtained 180 days after TCRalphabeta/CD19-depleted stem cell transplant. CDR3 nucleotides: TGTGCCAGCAGTTACGGCGGGACCTACAATGAGCAGTTCTTC. Translation gives CASSYGGTYNEQFF.